This T cell receptor (beta chain) came from a study of T cell responses to AZD1222 COVID-19 vaccine. Study-wide results and limits: Across the whole spike, CD4 TCRs peaked at regions 160-218 and 743-854. The donor cohort was predominantly white British with a female majority, and clonal diversity may have been underestimated.

Clones were sequenced by immunoSEQ multiplex PCR, and TCRdb holds only the in-frame ones, with some missing. The sample carries about 180,000 clones, 90% to 95% recorded once. Only one count was recorded for this clone. Its antigen is still unknown. The source material was peripheral blood, sampled 28 days after the second dose of the MenACWY control vaccine. This TCR was recovered from an adult who received the MenACWY meningococcal vaccine as a control.

The DNA for the CDR3 is TGTGCCAGCAGCTCCGGGAGGTCCACTGAAGCTTTCTTT. Translation gives CASSSGRSTEAFF. This rearrangement joins TRBV13 to TRBJ1-1; the D is unclear. Germline V gene sequence: CDR1 PRHDT, CDR2 FYEKMQ (reference sequence). The CDR3 length is 13 residues. Trimming pared 4 bases from V and 4 bases from J, leaving 10 bases between.